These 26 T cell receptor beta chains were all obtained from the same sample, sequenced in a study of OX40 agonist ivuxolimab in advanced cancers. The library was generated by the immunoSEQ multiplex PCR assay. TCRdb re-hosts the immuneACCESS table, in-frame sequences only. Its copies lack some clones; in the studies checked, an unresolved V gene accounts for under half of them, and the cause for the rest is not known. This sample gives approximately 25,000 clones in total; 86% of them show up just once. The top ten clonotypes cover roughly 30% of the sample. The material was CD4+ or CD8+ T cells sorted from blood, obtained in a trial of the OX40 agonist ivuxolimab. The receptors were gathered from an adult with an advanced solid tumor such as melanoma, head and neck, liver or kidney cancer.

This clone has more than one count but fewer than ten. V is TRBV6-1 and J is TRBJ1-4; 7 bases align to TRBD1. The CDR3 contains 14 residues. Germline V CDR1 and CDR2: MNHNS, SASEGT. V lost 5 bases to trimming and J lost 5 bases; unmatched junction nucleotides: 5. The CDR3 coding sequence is TGTGCCAGCAGTCTGGGACAGAAAAATGAAAAACTGTTTTTT. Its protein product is CASSLGQKNEKLFF.

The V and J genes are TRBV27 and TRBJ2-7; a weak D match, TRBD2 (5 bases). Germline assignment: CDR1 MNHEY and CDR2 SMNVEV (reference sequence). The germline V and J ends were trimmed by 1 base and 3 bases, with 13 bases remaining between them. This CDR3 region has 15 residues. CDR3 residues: CASSLYNSGNYEQYF. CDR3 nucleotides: TGTGCCAGCAGTTTATATAACTCGGGGAACTACGAGCAGTACTTC.

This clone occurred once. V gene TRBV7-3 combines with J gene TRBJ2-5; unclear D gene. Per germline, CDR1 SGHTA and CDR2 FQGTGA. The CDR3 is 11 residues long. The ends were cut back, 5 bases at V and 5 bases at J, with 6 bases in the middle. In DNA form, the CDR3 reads TGTGCCAGCAGCCATGGGGAGACCCAGTACTTC. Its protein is CASSHGETQYF.

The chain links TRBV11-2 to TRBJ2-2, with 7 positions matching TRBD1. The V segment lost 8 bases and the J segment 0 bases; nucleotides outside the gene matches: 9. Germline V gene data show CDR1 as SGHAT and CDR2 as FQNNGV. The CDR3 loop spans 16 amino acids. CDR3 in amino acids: CASCCRTGANTGELFF. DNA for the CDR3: TGTGCCAGCTGTTGCAGAACAGGGGCGAACACCGGGGAGCTGTTTTTT.

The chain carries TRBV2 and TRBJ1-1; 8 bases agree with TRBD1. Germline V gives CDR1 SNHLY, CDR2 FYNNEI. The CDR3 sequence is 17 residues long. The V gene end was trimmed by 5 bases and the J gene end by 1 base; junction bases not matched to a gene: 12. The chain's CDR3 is CASSLDRVLSSNTEAFF. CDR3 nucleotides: TGTGCCAGCAGTTTGGACAGGGTGCTATCTTCGAACACTGAAGCTTTCTTT. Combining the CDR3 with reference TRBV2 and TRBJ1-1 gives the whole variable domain EPEVTQTPSHQVTQMGQEVILRCVPISNHLYFYWYRQILGQKVEFLVSFYNNEISEKSEIFDDQFSVERPDGSNFTLKIRSTKLEDSAMYFCASSLDRVLSSNTEAFFGQGTRLTVV.

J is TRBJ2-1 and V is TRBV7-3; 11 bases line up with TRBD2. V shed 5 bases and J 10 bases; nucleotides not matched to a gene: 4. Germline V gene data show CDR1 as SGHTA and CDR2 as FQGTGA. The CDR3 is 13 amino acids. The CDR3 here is CASSLTSGTEQFF. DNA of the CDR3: TGTGCCAGCAGCCTGACTAGCGGGACCGAGCAGTTCTTC.

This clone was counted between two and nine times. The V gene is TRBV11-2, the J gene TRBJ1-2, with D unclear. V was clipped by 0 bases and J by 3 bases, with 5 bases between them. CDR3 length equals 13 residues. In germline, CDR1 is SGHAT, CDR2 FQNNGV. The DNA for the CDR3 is TGTGCCAGCAGCTTAGAGGAGTACTATGGCTACACCTTC. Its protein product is CASSLEEYYGYTF.

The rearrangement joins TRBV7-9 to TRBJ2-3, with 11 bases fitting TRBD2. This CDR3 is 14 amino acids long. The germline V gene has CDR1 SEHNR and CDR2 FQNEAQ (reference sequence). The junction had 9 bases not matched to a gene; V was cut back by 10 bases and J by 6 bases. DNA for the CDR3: TGTGCCATTGTAGCGGGAGGGCCTTTCGATACGCAGTATTTT. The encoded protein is CAIVAGGPFDTQYF. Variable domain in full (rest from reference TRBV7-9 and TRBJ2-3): DTGVSQNPRHKITKRGQNVTFRCDPISEHNRLYWYRQTLGQGPEFLTYFQNEAQLEKSRLLSDRFSAERPKGSFSTLEIQRTEQGDSAMYLCAIVAGGPFDTQYFGPGTRLTVL.

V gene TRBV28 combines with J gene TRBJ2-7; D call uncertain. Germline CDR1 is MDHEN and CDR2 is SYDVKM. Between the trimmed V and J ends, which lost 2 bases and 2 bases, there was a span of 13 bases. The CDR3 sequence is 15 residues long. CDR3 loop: CASSLALSKTYEQYF. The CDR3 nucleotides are TGTGCCAGCAGTTTAGCTCTTTCGAAAACCTACGAGCAGTACTTC.

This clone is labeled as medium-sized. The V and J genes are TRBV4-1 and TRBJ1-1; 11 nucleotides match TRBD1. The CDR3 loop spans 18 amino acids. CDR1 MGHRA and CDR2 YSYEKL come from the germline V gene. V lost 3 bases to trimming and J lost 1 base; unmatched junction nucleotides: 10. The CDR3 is CASSHYPPGTGGNTEAFF. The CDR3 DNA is TGCGCCAGCAGCCATTATCCACCCGGGACAGGGGGGAACACTGAAGCTTTCTTT.

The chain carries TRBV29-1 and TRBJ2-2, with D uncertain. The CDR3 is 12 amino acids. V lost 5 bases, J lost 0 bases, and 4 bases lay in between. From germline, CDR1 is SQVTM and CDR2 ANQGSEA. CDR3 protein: CSVYANTGELFF. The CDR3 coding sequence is TGCAGCGTTTACGCGAACACCGGGGAGCTGTTTTTT.

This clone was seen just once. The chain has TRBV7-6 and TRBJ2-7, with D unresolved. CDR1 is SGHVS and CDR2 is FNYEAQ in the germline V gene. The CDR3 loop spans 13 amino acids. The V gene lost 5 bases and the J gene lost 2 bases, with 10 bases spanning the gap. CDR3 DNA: TGTGCCAGCAGCAGAAATAATGCCTACGAGCAGTACTTC. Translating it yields CASSRNNAYEQYF.

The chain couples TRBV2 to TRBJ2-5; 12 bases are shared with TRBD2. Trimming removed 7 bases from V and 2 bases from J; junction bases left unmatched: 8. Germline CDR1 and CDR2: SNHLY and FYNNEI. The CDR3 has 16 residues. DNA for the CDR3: TGTGCCAGCATACGGGGGACTAGCGGGCAACAAGAGACCCAGTACTTC. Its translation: CASIRGTSGQQETQYF.

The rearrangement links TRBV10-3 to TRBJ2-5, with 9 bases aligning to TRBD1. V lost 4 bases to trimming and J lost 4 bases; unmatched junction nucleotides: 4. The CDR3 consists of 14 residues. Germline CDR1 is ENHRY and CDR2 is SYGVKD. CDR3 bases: TGTGCCATCAGTGCCACAGGGGGCATAGAGACCCAGTACTTC. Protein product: CAISATGGIETQYF.

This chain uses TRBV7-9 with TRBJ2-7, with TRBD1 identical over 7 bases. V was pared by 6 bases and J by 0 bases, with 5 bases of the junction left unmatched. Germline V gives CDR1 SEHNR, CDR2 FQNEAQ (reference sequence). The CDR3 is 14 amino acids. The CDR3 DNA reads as TGTGCCAGCAGACAGGGGACATCCTCCTACGAGCAGTACTTC. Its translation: CASRQGTSSYEQYF.

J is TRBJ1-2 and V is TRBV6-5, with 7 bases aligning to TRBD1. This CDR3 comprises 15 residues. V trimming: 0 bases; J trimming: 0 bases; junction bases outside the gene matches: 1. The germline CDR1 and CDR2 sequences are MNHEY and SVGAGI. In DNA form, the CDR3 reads TGTGCCAGCAGTTACTCAACAGGGGCTAACTATGGCTACACCTTC. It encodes CASSYSTGANYGYTF.

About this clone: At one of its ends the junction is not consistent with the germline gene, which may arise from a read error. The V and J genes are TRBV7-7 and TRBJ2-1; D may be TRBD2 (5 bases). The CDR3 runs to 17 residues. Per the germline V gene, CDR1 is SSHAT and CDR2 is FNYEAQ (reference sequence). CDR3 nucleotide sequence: TGTGCTAGCAGCTACGGGAACGAGCCGAGCTCCTACAATGAGCAGTTCTTC. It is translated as CASSYGNEPSSYNEQFF.

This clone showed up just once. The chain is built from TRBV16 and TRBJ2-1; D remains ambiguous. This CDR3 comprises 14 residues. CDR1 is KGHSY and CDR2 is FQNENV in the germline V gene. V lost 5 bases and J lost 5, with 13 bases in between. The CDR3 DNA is TGTGCCAGCAGCGCCTCAAACCCCCACAATGAGCAGTTCTTC. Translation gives CASSASNPHNEQFF.

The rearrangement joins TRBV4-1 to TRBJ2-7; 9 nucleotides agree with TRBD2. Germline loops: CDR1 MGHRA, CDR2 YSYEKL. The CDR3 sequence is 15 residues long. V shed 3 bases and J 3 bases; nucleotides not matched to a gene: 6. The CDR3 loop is CASSHSGGGVYEQYF. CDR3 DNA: TGCGCCAGCAGCCACTCTGGCGGGGGGGTCTACGAGCAGTACTTC.

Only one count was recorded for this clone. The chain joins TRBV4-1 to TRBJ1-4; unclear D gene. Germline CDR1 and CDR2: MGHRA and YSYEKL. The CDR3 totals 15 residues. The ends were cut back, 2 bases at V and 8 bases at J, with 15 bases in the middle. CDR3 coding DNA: TGCGCCAGCAGCCAATGGAGCGCCGACCGGGAAAAACTGTTTTTT. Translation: CASSQWSADREKLFF.

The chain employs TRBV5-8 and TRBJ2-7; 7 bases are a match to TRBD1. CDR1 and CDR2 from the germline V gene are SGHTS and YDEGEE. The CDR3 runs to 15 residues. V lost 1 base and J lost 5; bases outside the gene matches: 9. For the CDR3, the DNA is TGTGCCAGCAGCTTGTCGGAAGGGGGCGAGGACGAGCAGTACTTC. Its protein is CASSLSEGGEDEQYF.

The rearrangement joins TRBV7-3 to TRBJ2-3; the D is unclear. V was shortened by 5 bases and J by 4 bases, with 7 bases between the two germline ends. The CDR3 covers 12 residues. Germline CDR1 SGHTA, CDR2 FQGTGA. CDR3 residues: CASSLPSDTQYF. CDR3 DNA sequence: TGTGCCAGCAGCCTACCGTCAGATACGCAGTATTTT. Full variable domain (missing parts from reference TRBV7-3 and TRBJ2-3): GAGVSQTPSNKVTEKGKYVELRCDPISGHTALYWYRQSLGQGPEFLIYFQGTGAADDSGLPNDRFFAVRPEGSVSTLKIQRTERGDSAVYLCASSLPSDTQYFGPGTRLTVL.

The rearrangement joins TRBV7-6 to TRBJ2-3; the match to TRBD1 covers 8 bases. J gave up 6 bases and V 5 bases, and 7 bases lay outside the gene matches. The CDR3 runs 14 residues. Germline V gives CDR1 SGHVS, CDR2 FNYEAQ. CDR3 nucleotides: TGTGCCAGCAGCGCACGAACAGGGGGGGATACGCAGTATTTT. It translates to CASSARTGGDTQYF.

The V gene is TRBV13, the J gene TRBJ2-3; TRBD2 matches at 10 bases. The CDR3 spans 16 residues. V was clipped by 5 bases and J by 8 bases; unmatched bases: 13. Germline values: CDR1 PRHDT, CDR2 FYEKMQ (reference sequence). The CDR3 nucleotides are TGTGCCAGCAGCCTAAGCGGGGGGGGACCGATTGGTACGCAGTATTTT. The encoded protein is CASSLSGGGPIGTQYF. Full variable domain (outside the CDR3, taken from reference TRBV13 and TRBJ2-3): AAGVIQSPRHLIKEKRETATLKCYPIPRHDTVYWYQQGPGQDPQFLISFYEKMQSDKGSIPDRFSAQQFSDYHSELNMSSLELGDSALYFCASSLSGGGPIGTQYFGPGTRLTVL.

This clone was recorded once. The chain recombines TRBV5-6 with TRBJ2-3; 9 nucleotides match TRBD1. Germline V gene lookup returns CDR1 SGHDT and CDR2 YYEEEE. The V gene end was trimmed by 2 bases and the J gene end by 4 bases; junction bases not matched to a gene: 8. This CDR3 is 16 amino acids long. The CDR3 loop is CASSFLLGQGADTQYF. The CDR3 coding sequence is TGTGCCAGCAGCTTCCTTTTGGGACAGGGAGCAGATACGCAGTATTTT.

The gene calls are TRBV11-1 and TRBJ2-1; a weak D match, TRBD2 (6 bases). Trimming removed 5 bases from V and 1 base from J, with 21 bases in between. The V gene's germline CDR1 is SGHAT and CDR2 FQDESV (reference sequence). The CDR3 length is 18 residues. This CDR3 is CASSTPGELAGSYNEQFF. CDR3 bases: TGTGCCAGCAGCACCCCGGGGGAGCTAGCTGGTTCCTACAATGAGCAGTTCTTC.